Reported below is one T cell receptor beta chain. As yet, its antigen is unknown. This entry belongs to a study of CD8 T cells in ankylosing spondylitis. Study-wide results and limits: Enrichment of disease-linked clones was reportedly significant in matched ankylosing spondylitis synovial fluid. A motif in TCR beta, a set of about 8 highly homologous variants, appeared characteristic of ankylosing spondylitis blood. The authors found the disease-linked clones to be CD8+ and relatively rare in peripheral blood.

Making use of molecular barcodes, quantitative 5'-RACE generated TCR beta libraries. In TCRdb, the 5' RACE reads were re-called with MiXCR into one record per CDR3 protein. Among hundreds of thousands of distinct CDR3 sequences listed, 12% were seen once. V was cut by 2 bases and J by 10 bases, with 18 bases left in between. Germline V CDR1 and CDR2: MNHEY, SVGEGT. The CDR3 is made up of 15 amino acids. Sample: blood, either unsorted or a sorted T cell fraction (not recorded which). This TCR came from a male donor with ankylosing spondylitis. V is TRBV6-2 or TRBV6-3 and J is TRBJ2-1; D perhaps matches TRBD1 (6 bases). Here the CDR3 reads CASSYTGTLAKEQFF. The CDR3 region has the DNA TGTGCCAGCAGTTACACCGGGACACTTGCGAAGGAGCAGTTCTTC.